This T cell receptor (beta chain) was observed in a study of blood T cell repertoires in COVID-19. Background on the study: COVID-19 samples, acute and convalescent, were from the United States, Italy and Spain.

Using immunoSEQ multiplex PCR, the repertoire was profiled, and TCRdb retains in-frame clones only, with some absent. The sample comprises fewer than 250,000 clones, 81% of which are singletons, and about 8.9% rests with the top ten. CDR3 length equals 14 residues. The V gene end was trimmed by 6 bases and the J gene end by 10 bases; junction bases not matched to a gene: 7. Germline V gene lookup returns CDR1 LNHDA and CDR2 SQIVND (reference sequence). The sample consisted of PBMCs or T cells enriched from blood (not recorded which). The sequence came from a woman aged 45 to 65 with acute COVID-19. V and J are TRBV19 and TRBJ1-6; 9 positions agree with TRBD1. CDR3 in DNA: TGTGCCAGTAGCCCGGGACAGGGTATCTCACCCCTCCACTTT. Translating gives CASSPGQGISPLHF. Drawing the rest from reference TRBV19 and TRBJ1-6, the complete variable domain is DGGITQSPKYLFRKEGQNVTLSCEQNLNHDAMYWYRQDPGQGLRLIYYSQIVNDFQKGDIAEGYSVSREKKESFPLTVTSAQKNPTAFYLCASSPGQGISPLHFGNGTRLTVT.